This TCR beta chain was captured by sequencing in a study of CD4 T cells in relation to SARS-CoV-2 and coronaviruses. CD4+ T cells from unexposed donors were obtained before the COVID-19 pandemic (2011-2018). Isolation of CD4+ T cells took place after roughly nine days in culture. On days 3 and 7, cultures got half fresh IL-2 medium. The CDR3 is 13 amino acids. Trimming left V 4 bases short and J 4 bases short, with 11 bases between. Germline CDR1 SGHNT, CDR2 YYREEE (reference sequence). Sequencing was performed with immunoSEQ multiplex PCR; in TCRdb, only in-frame clones are kept and a portion is missing. The sample gives 20,000 to 25,000 clones, more than 60% of which show up once; roughly 16% is in the top ten. About this clone: The antigen remains unidentified.

Sequencing was done on a sample of CD4+ T cells from PBMCs, cultured in vitro. The clonotype was recovered from a human donor in good health. The chain employs TRBV5-4 and TRBJ1-2, with a possible D match to TRBD1 (6 bases). The CDR3 DNA reads TGTGCCAGCAGCACGACAGGCCTCTATGGCTACACCTTC. This sequence encodes CASSTTGLYGYTF.